Each of the 23 T cell receptor beta chains below was sequenced from the same sample in a study of T cells after yellow fever vaccination. Via MiXCR, TCRdb re-called the 5' RACE reads, giving one row per CDR3 protein. The sample yields about 50,000 distinct CDR3 sequences, more than 5.5% seen once. The sequencing here drew on CD8+ T cells sorted from PBMCs, taken on the day of the first yellow fever vaccination. The receptors come from a man in his late teens or twenties who received the YFV17D yellow fever vaccine.

This clonotype was counted only a few times. The chain combines TRBV11-2 with TRBJ2-3, with D perhaps being TRBD1 or TRBD2 (5 bases each). The germline V and J ends were trimmed by 5 bases and 6 bases, with 21 bases remaining between them. The CDR3 spans 16 residues. Looked up from germline, CDR1 is SGHAT and CDR2 is FQNNGV. CDR3 coding DNA: TGTGCCAGCAGCAGCACCGGGGCTCGAAAGTTTGATACGCAGTATTTT. Its translation is CASSSTGARKFDTQYF. Full variable domain (rest looked up from reference TRBV11-2 and TRBJ2-3): EAGVAQSPRYKIIEKRQSVAFWCNPISGHATLYWYQQILGQGPKLLIQFQNNGVVDDSQLPKDRFSAERLKGVDSTLKIQPAKLEDSAVYLCASSSTGARKFDTQYFGPGTRLTVL.

This clonotype has more than one count but fewer than ten. J is TRBJ2-6 and V is TRBV5-1, with a possible D match to TRBD1 (6 bases). V dropped 1 base and J dropped 0 bases, with 11 bases sitting between them. This CDR3 region has 17 residues. Looked up from germline, CDR1 is SGHRS and CDR2 is YFSETQ. The CDR3 reads CASSLNRALSGANVLTF. The CDR3 region has the DNA TGCGCCAGCAGCTTGAACAGGGCGCTCTCTGGGGCCAACGTCCTGACTTTC.

As to this clonotype: A read error may produce the germline difference seen at one junction end. The rearrangement uses TRBV14 and TRBJ1-3, with D uncertain. CDR1 SGHDN and CDR2 FVKESK come from the germline V gene. The CDR3 length is 16 residues. DNA of the CDR3: TGTGCCAGCAGCCAGCCTACACTTTTCTCTGCAAACACCATATATTTT. It yields the protein CASSQPTLFSANTIYF.

This clonotype was seen a handful of times. The chain employs TRBV27 and TRBJ1-4; D may be TRBD1 (5 bases). Trimming shortened V by 0 bases and J by 4 bases, and 9 bases separated the two germline ends. This CDR3 comprises 15 residues. The germline V gene has CDR1 MNHEY and CDR2 SMNVEV (reference sequence). Written as DNA, the CDR3 is TGTGCCAGCAGTTTATCCCCAGGGCTTAATGAAAAACTGTTTTTT. As protein: CASSLSPGLNEKLFF.

V is TRBV12-3 or TRBV12-4 and J is TRBJ1-1; a weak D match, TRBD1 (6 bases). The V and J ends lost 7 bases and 5 bases respectively, with 17 bases between them. The CDR3 consists of 14 residues. The CDR3 bases are TGTGCCAGCACCCCTCCGGGCCAGGGGACTGAAGCTTTCTTT. The encoded protein is CASTPPGQGTEAFF.

This clonotype was observed a handful of times. The V and J genes are TRBV3-1 and TRBJ2-6; a possible D gene is TRBD1 (6 bases). Germline assignment: CDR1 LGHDT and CDR2 YNNKEL (reference sequence). The CDR3 covers 21 residues. V was trimmed by 0 bases and J by 3 bases, leaving 24 bases between them. For the CDR3, the DNA is TGTGCCAGCAGCCAAGAAAAACGGGGCGAGAAGGGGGTGTATGGGGCCAACGTCCTGACTTTC. It translates to CASSQEKRGEKGVYGANVLTF.

This clonotype was recorded a few times. This chain links TRBV5-1 with TRBJ2-1, with 8 bases lining up with TRBD1. V lost 4 bases to trimming and J lost 3 bases; unmatched junction nucleotides: 3. Germline values: CDR1 SGHRS, CDR2 YFSETQ. This CDR3 is 14 amino acids long. The CDR3 nucleotides read TGCGCCAGCAGCCTCACAGGGGGCTACAATGAGCAGTTCTTC. This gives the protein CASSLTGGYNEQFF. Supplemented by reference TRBV5-1 and TRBJ2-1, the full variable domain reads KAGVTQTPRYLIKTRGQQVTLSCSPISGHRSVSWYQQTPGQGLQFLFEYFSETQRNKGNFPGRFSGRQFSNSRSEMNVSTLELGDSALYLCASSLTGGYNEQFFGPGTRLTVL.

This clonotype was seen ten or more times. The CDR3 loop reads CASSQAVGRTYNEQFF. The CDR3 nucleotides read TGTGCCAGCAGCCAAGCTGTGGGTCGGACCTACAATGAGCAGTTCTTC. J is TRBJ2-1 and V is TRBV3-1; unclear D gene. This CDR3 is built from 16 residues. The germline V gene encodes CDR1 LGHDT and CDR2 YNNKEL (reference sequence). V dropped 1 base and J dropped 2 bases, with 12 bases sitting between them.

This clonotype was recorded at least ten times. V usage is TRBV6-5 and J usage is TRBJ2-6; D is undetermined. V shed 0 bases and J shed 0 bases, with 6 bases lying between them. CDR1 and CDR2 (germline): MNHEY, SVGAGI. The CDR3 is 16 residues long. CDR3 residues: CASSYSTLSGANVLTF. Written as DNA, the CDR3 is TGTGCCAGCAGTTACTCGACCCTCTCTGGGGCCAACGTCCTGACTTTC.

This clonotype was recorded many times. This chain joins TRBV7-6 and TRBJ1-3, with unresolved D. The germline V gene encodes CDR1 SGHVS and CDR2 FNYEAQ. The germline V and J ends were trimmed by 0 bases and 0 bases, with 6 bases remaining between them. The CDR3 is 15 amino acids. DNA of the CDR3: TGTGCCAGCAGCTTAGCAGGGTACTCTGGAAACACCATATATTTT. It translates to CASSLAGYSGNTIYF. The full variable domain, its missing parts supplied by reference TRBV7-6 and TRBJ1-3, is GAGVSQSPRYKVTKRGQDVALRCDPISGHVSLYWYRQALGQGPEFLTYFNYEAQQDKSGLPNDRFSAERPEGSISTLTIQRTEQRDSAMYRCASSLAGYSGNTIYFGEGSWLTVV.

The CDR3 protein is CASSHYGTGVTGELFF. CDR3 in DNA: TGCGCCAGCAGCCACTACGGGACAGGGGTCACCGGGGAGCTGTTTTTT. The V and J genes are TRBV4-1 and TRBJ2-2, with TRBD1 identical over 10 bases. The CDR3 sequence is 16 residues long. V shed 3 bases, J shed 4 bases, and the junction held 5 bases outside the gene matches. CDR1 and CDR2 from the germline V gene are MGHRA and YSYEKL.

Here the CDR3 reads CASSWSAGTSRSSYNEQFF. CDR3 sequence (DNA): TGTGCCAGCAGTTGGTCGGCGGGGACTAGCAGGAGCTCCTACAATGAGCAGTTCTTC. This chain links TRBV6-5 with TRBJ2-1; 9 bases line up with TRBD2. The CDR3 is 19 residues long. The V gene end was trimmed by 4 bases and the J gene end by 0 bases; junction bases not matched to a gene: 13. Germline values: CDR1 MNHEY, CDR2 SVGAGI.

This clonotype was detected ten times or more. The chain carries TRBV4-3 and TRBJ2-1; 8 bases agree with TRBD2. The CDR3 has 17 residues. Germline lookup yields CDR1 LGHNA and CDR2 YSLEER. Trimming at V came to 1 base and at J to 4 bases, leaving 9 bases not matched to a gene. CDR3 in amino acids: CASSQGASGSQYNEQFF. The CDR3 DNA reads as TGCGCCAGCAGCCAAGGGGCTAGCGGGTCGCAATACAATGAGCAGTTCTTC.

The chain joins TRBV6-5 to TRBJ1-1, with D possibly matching TRBD1 (6 bases). Trimming removed 3 bases from V and 4 bases from J, with 12 bases in between. Germline CDR1 and CDR2: MNHEY and SVGAGI. This CDR3 is built from 14 residues. As DNA, the CDR3 is TGTGCCAGCAGTTATAGGGGGGAGAGCACTGAAGCTTTCTTT. Its translation: CASSYRGESTEAFF.

This clonotype was observed a few times. The chain links TRBV27 to TRBJ1-1, with TRBD1 as a possible D gene (5 bases). This CDR3 contains 16 residues. Trimming cost V 0 bases and J 0 bases, with 11 bases left between them. Germline CDR1 and CDR2: MNHEY and SMNVEV (reference sequence). CDR3: CASSLSNWGVNTEAFF. CDR3 sequence (DNA): TGTGCCAGCAGTTTATCGAATTGGGGGGTGAACACTGAAGCTTTCTTT.

This clonotype has at least ten counts. V is TRBV27 and J is TRBJ2-7, with 11 nucleotides matching TRBD1. Germline assignment: CDR1 MNHEY and CDR2 SMNVEV (reference sequence). There are 15 residues in the CDR3. Germline trimming cut 5 bases from V and 4 bases from J; bases unmatched to any gene: 7. The DNA for the CDR3 is TGTGCCAGCAGTACAACCGGGACAGGGGGTTACGAGCAGTACTTC. It translates to CASSTTGTGGYEQYF.

There are many counts of this clonotype. The V and J genes are TRBV11-3 and TRBJ2-2; a weak D match, TRBD2 (6 bases). The CDR3 has 14 residues. V was pared by 2 bases and J by 5 bases, with 9 bases between. CDR1 and CDR2 from the germline V gene are SGHNT and YENEEA. The CDR3 spells CASSLTSGTGELFF. CDR3 sequence (DNA): TGTGCCAGCAGCTTAACGAGCGGGACCGGGGAGCTGTTTTTT.

The table lists this clonotype with a few counts. The chain carries TRBV7-2 and TRBJ2-7; possible D gene TRBD2, 6 bases. Trimming pared 4 bases from V and 0 bases from J, leaving 19 bases between. The CDR3 is 17 amino acids. Germline CDR1 reads SGHTA; CDR2 reads FQGNSA. CDR3 in amino acids: CASSSRDFILNSYEQYF. The CDR3 DNA reads TGTGCCAGCAGCTCCCGGGACTTCATCCTCAACTCCTACGAGCAGTACTTC.

This clonotype was counted ten times or more. The chain combines TRBV4-1 with TRBJ1-1, with 7 bases fitting TRBD1. V was pared by 4 bases and J by 1 base, with 3 bases of the junction left unmatched. Germline CDR1 reads MGHRA; CDR2 reads YSYEKL. CDR3 size: 14 residues. As DNA, the CDR3 is TGCGCCAGCAGCCCGCGGACAGGGAACACTGAAGCTTTCTTT. Its translation is CASSPRTGNTEAFF.

This clonotype has a handful of counts. The chain's CDR3 is CSVGGAVGNEQFF. The CDR3 DNA sequence: TGCAGCGTTGGAGGGGCAGTGGGTAATGAGCAGTTCTTC. The rearrangement uses TRBV29-1 and TRBJ2-1; D may be TRBD1 or TRBD2 (5 bases each). Germline V gives CDR1 SQVTM, CDR2 ANQGSEA. CDR3 size: 13 residues. V shed 4 bases and J shed 7 bases, with 14 bases lying between them.

J is TRBJ2-2 and V is TRBV4-1, with TRBD2 identical over 7 bases. Germline loops: CDR1 MGHRA, CDR2 YSYEKL. With V trimmed by 2 bases and J by 1 base, 7 bases remained unmatched. The CDR3 is 17 residues long. The CDR3 sequence is CASSQRGTGGNTGELFF. The CDR3 DNA reads as TGCGCCAGCAGCCAAAGAGGGACGGGGGGGAACACCGGGGAGCTGTTTTTT.

This clonotype was counted many times. The J gene is TRBJ2-5, the V gene TRBV7-9; 10 bases agree with TRBD1. The V gene's germline CDR1 is SEHNR and CDR2 FQNEAQ (reference sequence). Unmatched junction bases numbered 7, after V lost 5 bases and J lost 7 bases. The CDR3 extends over 14 amino acids. The CDR3 nucleotides are TGTGCCAGCAGCGGCCCGGGACAGGGGTCGACCCAGTACTTC. Its protein product is CASSGPGQGSTQYF.

This chain uses TRBV29-1 with TRBJ2-1, with D perhaps TRBD1 or TRBD2 (5 bases each). Germline V gene lookup returns CDR1 SQVTM and CDR2 ANQGSEA. V was clipped by 5 bases and J by 9 bases, with 23 bases between them. The CDR3 runs 15 residues. The CDR3 region is CSVPSGTAVWGEQFF. The CDR3 DNA reads as TGCAGCGTTCCGTCCGGGACGGCGGTTTGGGGTGAGCAGTTCTTC.